This T cell receptor (beta chain) comes out of a study of regulatory T cells in long-lasting Graves disease. The CDR3 is 15 residues long. V was shortened by 0 bases and J by 5 bases, with 14 bases between the two germline ends. The germline V gene has CDR1 LGHNA and CDR2 YNFKEQ. In this sample, this clonotype turned up a few times. Its antigen is as yet unknown. The time point denotes: newly diagnosed GD, antithyroid drugs for less than 3 months. The TCR library was prepared using RNA isolated from PBMCs. Study-level findings and limits: Newly diagnosed disease favored TRBV20-1 and TRBJ2-1 over persistent disease.

iRepertoire HTBI primers and Arm-PCR of CDR3 regions built TCR beta libraries. Per the study methods: Looking across samples, the authors found approximately 60 TRBV and 15 or so TRBJ segments. A single record per CDR3 protein comes from TCRdb applying MiXCR to the multiplex PCR reads. Clone size and V and J calls follow TCRdb, not the original study. The sample lists 420,000 or so distinct CDR3 sequences; roughly 17% were seen once. These records were also assigned to another study, of T cells in Graves' hyperthyroidism and ophthalmopathy. That source adds: The TCR CDR3 was amplified in a first-round RT-PCR using the HTBI primer set.

The receptor was derived from a young woman with Graves disease. The J gene is TRBJ2-7, the V gene TRBV4-2; D remains ambiguous. Here the sequenced sample was peripheral blood mononuclear cells (PBMCs), taken at new diagnosis, from a patient treated with antithyroid drugs. The CDR3: CASSQDKRTRNEQYF. As DNA, the CDR3 is TGTGCCAGCAGCCAAGATAAGCGAACCCGGAACGAGCAGTACTTC.